A selection of T cell receptor beta chains follows, all from one sample in a study of PD-L1 blockade in urothelial cancer. Clones were read by immunoSEQ multiplex PCR, and TCRdb kept only the in-frame ones, dropping some. Of 45,000 to 50,000 clones in the sample, 70% to 80% were seen once. Sample: PBMCs, taken around atezolizumab (anti-PD-L1) treatment. The receptor source for this set is a man between 65 and 85 years old with urothelial cancer. The CDR3 runs from the conserved cysteine through the conserved F or W. The D gene is left open where the match is weak. Clone sizes are given selectively: once, few, many, or a class where the clone is expanded.

V: TRBV5-4; size: -; D: TRBD2; J: TRBJ2-3; DNA: TGTGCCAGCAGCCCCGGGACTAGCGGGGGCACAGATACGCAGTATTTT; CDR3: CASSPGTSGGTDTQYF
V: TRBV5-1; size: once; D: -; J: TRBJ2-5; DNA: TGCGCCAGCAGCTTGGCGGGTCTCCTCGGGGAGACCCAGTACTTC; CDR3: CASSLAGLLGETQYF
V: TRBV6-6; size: -; D: TRBD1; J: TRBJ2-1; DNA: TGTGCCAGCAACGAGGGACAGCCATACAATGAGCAGTTCTTC; CDR3: CASNEGQPYNEQFF
V: TRBV27; size: few; D: -; J: TRBJ1-5; DNA: TGTGCCAGCAGTTTATTTGGGCTCCAGCCCCAGCATTTT; CDR3: CASSLFGLQPQHF
V: TRBV10-2; size: -; D: TRBD1; J: TRBJ1-2; DNA: TGCGCCAGCAGTGAGTCTCGGACAGGGGAGGGCTATGGCTACACCTTC; CDR3: CASSESRTGEGYGYTF
V: TRBV27; size: -; D: -; J: TRBJ1-2; DNA: TGTGCCAGCAGGTCCTCCGGAGCACAAAGTGGCTACACCTTC; CDR3: CASRSSGAQSGYTF
V: TRBV9; size: -; D: TRBD2; J: TRBJ2-1; DNA: TGTGCCAGCAGCCCCACCCAGCGGGAACTCAATGAGCAGTTCTTC; CDR3: CASSPTQRELNEQFF
V: TRBV6-1; size: -; D: -; J: TRBJ1-5; DNA: TGTGCCAGCAGACGGAGTGAGTATAGCAATCAGCCCCAGCATTTT; CDR3: CASRRSEYSNQPQHF
V: TRBV19; size: once; D: TRBD2; J: TRBJ2-3; DNA: TGTGCCAGTAGTAGGATAGCGGGAGGTCCCACAGATACGCAGTATTTT; CDR3: CASSRIAGGPTDTQYF
V: TRBV29-1; size: -; D: TRBD1; J: TRBJ1-1; DNA: TGCAGCGTTCGTGGGGACAGGGTGACTGAAGCTTTCTTT; CDR3: CSVRGDRVTEAFF
V: TRBV6-5; size: -; D: -; J: TRBJ2-3; DNA: TGTGCCAGCAGTTCGCCCCACGAGGATACGCAGTATTTT; CDR3: CASSSPHEDTQYF
V: TRBV10-1; size: -; D: -; J: TRBJ1-1; DNA: TGCGCCAGCAGCCCCTCGGAGGGAACGGCTTTCTTT; CDR3: CASSPSEGTAFF
V: TRBV2; size: -; D: -; J: TRBJ2-7; DNA: TGTGCCAGCAGTGAAGACGAGGGTCCTGATTACTTC; CDR3: CASSEDEGPDYF
V: TRBV25-1; size: -; D: -; J: TRBJ1-2; DNA: TGTGCCAGCAGTGAATATAGTCAGGGTAGCTATGGCTACACCTTC; CDR3: CASSEYSQGSYGYTF
V: TRBV18; size: -; D: -; J: TRBJ2-7; DNA: TGTGCCAGCTCAGACAGGTACTACGAGCAGTACTTC; CDR3: CASSDRYYEQYF
V: TRBV28; size: -; D: -; J: TRBJ1-4; DNA: TGTGCCAGCAGTGGCAACAGTAAAGCTAATGAAAAACTGTTTTTT; CDR3: CASSGNSKANEKLFF
V: TRBV5-5; size: -; D: -; J: TRBJ2-5; DNA: TGTGCCAGCAGCTTTGGAGCAGAGAAGGAGACCCAGTACTTC; CDR3: CASSFGAEKETQYF
V: TRBV28; size: -; D: -; J: TRBJ1-2; DNA: TGTGCCAGCAGTTTTCTCGGCTATGGCTACACCTTC; CDR3: CASSFLGYGYTF
V: TRBV30; size: -; D: TRBD1; J: TRBJ2-2; DNA: TGTGCCTGGAACCAGGGGGCGAACACCGGGGAGCTGTTTTTT; CDR3: CAWNQGANTGELFF
V: TRBV5-1; size: -; D: TRBD2; J: TRBJ2-1; DNA: TGCGCCAGCAGCGGAGAGCGGGAAGTCAATGAGCAGTTCTTC; CDR3: CASSGEREVNEQFF
V: TRBV12-2; size: once; D: -; J: TRBJ2-7; DNA: TGTGCAAGTCGCTTAGTGTTGGCGGGAGGCATCTCCTACGAGCAGTACTTC; CDR3: CASRLVLAGGISYEQYF
V: TRBV19; size: -; D: -; J: TRBJ1-1; DNA: TGTGCCAGCGTGGACATCCGGAGGGTGAACACTGAAGCTTTCTTT; CDR3: CASVDIRRVNTEAFF
V: TRBV5-5; size: few; D: TRBD2; J: TRBJ2-1; DNA: TGTGCCAGCAGCAAGAGGGGGGCTAGCGGGAGTGTTGAGCAGTTCTTC; CDR3: CASSKRGASGSVEQFF
V: TRBV5-1; size: few; D: TRBD2; J: TRBJ2-2; DNA: TGCGCCAGCAGCTTGGCTAGCGGGACCGGGGAGCTGTTTTTT; CDR3: CASSLASGTGELFF
V: TRBV9; size: -; D: -; J: TRBJ1-1; DNA: TGTGCCAGCAGCCCCAGCTTACAGGTAAACACTGAAGCTTTCTTT; CDR3: CASSPSLQVNTEAFF
V: TRBV5-1; size: -; D: -; J: TRBJ1-2; DNA: TGCGCCAGCAGCTTGGCCGGCGGGGGCGACTATGGCTACACCTTC; CDR3: CASSLAGGGDYGYTF
V: TRBV21-1; size: -; D: -; J: TRBJ1-5; DNA: TGTGCCAGCAGCAATGGGGACCGGGACAGGGCCCTTAATCAGCCCCAGCATTTT; CDR3: CASSNGDRDRALNQPQHF
V: TRBV6-6; size: once; D: -; J: TRBJ2-5; DNA: TGTGCCAGCAGCACCCGGGTGGAGACCCAGTACTTC; CDR3: CASSTRVETQYF
V: TRBV30; size: -; D: TRBD2; J: TRBJ2-7; DNA: TGTGCCTGGAGGCGGGCCCCGGGACTAGCGGGAGGGCCAATTGTGTACGAGCAGTACTTC; CDR3: CAWRRAPGLAGGPIVYEQYF
V: TRBV27; size: few; D: -; J: TRBJ2-1; DNA: TGTGCCAGCAGTTTATCTAGGGGAGAGGGGGTTAACAATGAGCAGTTCTTC; CDR3: CASSLSRGEGVNNEQFF